A selection of T cell receptor beta chains follows, all from one sample in a study of T-cell memory formation after mild COVID-19. MiXCR was run by TCRdb on the 5' RACE reads, yielding one entry per CDR3 protein. In the table there are around 200,000 distinct CDR3 sequences, more than 9% of which are singletons. The sample taken for sequencing was PBMCs or a T cell subset sorted from them (not recorded which). The origin of the receptors is a man between 18 and 29 years old who had mild COVID-19 (a few samples of this study predate the infection). Cell type and time point are not known. Each CDR3 is given with its conserved first and last residue. A D gene is named only where the DNA matches it firmly. Clone size is stated in some rows and not others, as once, few, many or a class when expanded.

clone size	V gene	D gene	J gene	CDR3 protein	CDR3 DNA
few	TRBV7-4	TRBD1	TRBJ1-5	CASSSSARDRGYGNQPQHF	TGTGCCAGCAGCTCTAGCGCGAGGGACAGGGGGTATGGCAATCAGCCCCAGCATTTT
-	TRBV7-2	-	TRBJ1-5	CASSLAVNNQPQHF	TGTGCCAGCAGCTTAGCGGTCAACAATCAGCCCCAGCATTTT
-	TRBV10-1	-	TRBJ1-1	CASSESGTPIRGAFF	TGCGCCAGCAGTGAGTCGGGGACCCCCATCCGCGGAGCTTTCTTT
-	TRBV14	-	TRBJ2-3	CASSRQNTDTQYF	TGTGCCAGCAGCCGTCAGAACACAGATACGCAGTATTTT
few	TRBV7-2	-	TRBJ1-2	CASSLFSYGYTF	TGTGCCAGCAGCTTATTCTCCTATGGCTACACCTTC
-	TRBV11-3	-	TRBJ2-1	CASSLEAGAGSYNEQFF	TGTGCCAGCAGCTTAGAAGCTGGGGCGGGGTCCTACAATGAGCAGTTCTTC
-	TRBV12-3/TRBV12-4	-	TRBJ2-6	CASLDRSGANVLTF	TGTGCCAGCCTCGACAGGTCAGGGGCCAACGTCCTGACTTTC
-	TRBV20-1	-	TRBJ1-1	CSAPARANTEAFF	TGCAGTGCTCCCGCCCGGGCGAACACTGAAGCTTTCTTT
few	TRBV6-2/TRBV6-3	-	TRBJ1-6	CASSYALSSYNSPLHF	TGTGCCAGCAGTTACGCCCTGAGCTCCTATAATTCACCCCTCCACTTT
-	TRBV5-1	TRBD1	TRBJ2-1	CASRPGTGGTGEQFF	TGCGCCAGCAGACCCGGGACAGGGGGTACGGGTGAGCAGTTCTTC
many	TRBV6-5	TRBD1	TRBJ2-1	CASSLWDRPYNEQFF	TGTGCCAGCAGTTTATGGGACAGGCCATACAATGAGCAGTTCTTC
few	TRBV12-3/TRBV12-4	-	TRBJ1-2	CASSSLDMYYGYTF	TGTGCCAGCAGTTCTCTGGACATGTACTATGGCTACACCTTC
few	TRBV30	-	TRBJ1-6	CAWSAQSYNSPLHF	TGTGCCTGGAGTGCACAGAGCTATAATTCACCCCTCCACTTT
-	TRBV11-2	-	TRBJ2-5	CASKRSPISDRTETQYF	TGTGCCAGCAAACGGTCCCCCATCTCCGACAGAACGGAGACCCAGTACTTC
-	TRBV15	TRBD1	TRBJ2-7	CATSRVGQGEQYF	TGTGCCACCAGCAGAGTCGGACAGGGAGAGCAGTACTTC
few	TRBV6-2/TRBV6-3	-	TRBJ1-5	CASSYGWGSQPQHF	TGTGCCAGCAGTTACGGGTGGGGGAGTCAGCCCCAGCATTTT
few	TRBV24-1	-	TRBJ1-2	CATSEPGSGRGYTF	TGTGCCACCAGTGAACCAGGGTCGGGTCGCGGCTACACCTTC
once	TRBV20-1	-	TRBJ1-1	CSARDSLDIKAFF	TGCAGTGCTAGAGACAGCCTCGACATCAAGGCTTTCTTT
-	TRBV7-2	-	TRBJ1-1	CASSLWGEAFF	TGTGCCAGCAGCTTATGGGGGGAAGCTTTCTTT
-	TRBV5-6	-	TRBJ2-2	CASSLLLAGELFF	TGTGCCAGCAGCTTACTCCTCGCCGGGGAGCTGTTTTTT